This T cell receptor (beta chain) was found in a study of blood T cell repertoires in COVID-19. Study-level information: From the United States, Italy and Spain came samples of acute and convalescent COVID-19. T cells, B-cell-depleted T cells, or PBMCs supplied cDNA or gDNA.

Original analysis: Scientists estimated how many nucleated cells there were by amplifying reference gene primers. Sequenced by immunoSEQ multiplex PCR; TCRdb stores in-frame clones only, minus some. V and J calls and clone size are those listed in that table; D and trimming were worked out from the DNA. Found here are about 160,000 clones, 70% to 85% of them singletons; the top ten hold about a fifth. The V segment lost 7 bases and the J segment 4 bases; nucleotides outside the gene matches: 4. CDR1 is SNHLY and CDR2 is FYNNEI in the germline V gene. This CDR3 region has 13 residues. Sequenced material: peripheral blood. The sequence was collected from a woman of 80 years or more with acute or convalescent COVID-19. The chain couples TRBV2 to TRBJ2-1; the match to TRBD2 covers 7 bases. CDR3 in amino acids: CASKDSGYNEQFF. For the CDR3, the DNA is TGTGCCAGCAAGGATAGCGGGTACAATGAGCAGTTCTTC.